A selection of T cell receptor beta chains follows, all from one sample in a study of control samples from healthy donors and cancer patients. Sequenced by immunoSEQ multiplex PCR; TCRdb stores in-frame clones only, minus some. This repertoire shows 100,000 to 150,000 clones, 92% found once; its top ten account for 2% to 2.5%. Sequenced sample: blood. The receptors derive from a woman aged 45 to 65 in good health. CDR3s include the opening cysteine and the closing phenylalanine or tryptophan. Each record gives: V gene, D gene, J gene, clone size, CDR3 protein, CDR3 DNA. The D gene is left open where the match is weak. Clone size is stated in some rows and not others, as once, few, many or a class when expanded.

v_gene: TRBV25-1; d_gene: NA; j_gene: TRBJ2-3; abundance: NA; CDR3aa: CASSALSDTQYF; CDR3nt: TGTGCCAGCAGTGCGCTCTCAGATACGCAGTATTTT
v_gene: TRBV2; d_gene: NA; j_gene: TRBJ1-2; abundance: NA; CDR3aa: CASSQMGYGYTF; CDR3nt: TGTGCCAGCAGTCAGATGGGCTATGGCTACACCTTC
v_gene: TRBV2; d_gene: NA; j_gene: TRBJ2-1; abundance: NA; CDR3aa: CASAWGNEQFF; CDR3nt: TGTGCCTCCGCTTGGGGGAATGAGCAGTTCTTC
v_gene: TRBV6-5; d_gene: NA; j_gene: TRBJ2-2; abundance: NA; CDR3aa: CASPPGNTGELFF; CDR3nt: TGTGCCAGCCCCCCCGGGAACACCGGGGAGCTGTTTTTT
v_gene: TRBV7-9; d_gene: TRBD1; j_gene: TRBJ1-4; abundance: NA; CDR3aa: CASSLTGRGEKLFF; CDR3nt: TGTGCCAGCAGCTTGACAGGGAGGGGTGAAAAACTGTTTTTT
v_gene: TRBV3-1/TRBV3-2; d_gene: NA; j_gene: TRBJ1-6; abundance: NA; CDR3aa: CASSQGGNSPLHF; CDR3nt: TGTGCCAGCAGCCAAGGGGGGAATTCACCCCTCCACTTT
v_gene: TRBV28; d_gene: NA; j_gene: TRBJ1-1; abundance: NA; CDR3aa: CASSPHTGGNTEAFF; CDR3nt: TGTGCCAGCAGTCCCCATACCGGGGGCAACACTGAAGCTTTCTTT
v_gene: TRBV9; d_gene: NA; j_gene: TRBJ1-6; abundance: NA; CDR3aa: CASSVQDPPLHF; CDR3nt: TGTGCCAGCAGCGTGCAAGACCCACCCCTCCACTTT
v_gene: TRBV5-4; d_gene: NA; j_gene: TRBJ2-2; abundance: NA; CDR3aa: CASSVWTETITGELFF; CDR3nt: TGTGCCAGCAGCGTCTGGACTGAAACAATAACCGGGGAGCTGTTTTTT
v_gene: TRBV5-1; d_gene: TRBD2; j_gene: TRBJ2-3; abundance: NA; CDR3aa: CASRPRGGSTDTQYF; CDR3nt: TGCGCCAGCCGCCCCCGGGGGGGTTCAACAGATACGCAGTATTTT
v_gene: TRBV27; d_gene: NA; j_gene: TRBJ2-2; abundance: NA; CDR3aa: CASSLAGELFF; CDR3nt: TGTGCCAGCAGTTTAGCCGGGGAGCTGTTTTTT
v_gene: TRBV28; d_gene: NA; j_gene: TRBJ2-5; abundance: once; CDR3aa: CASSFQGHSVKTQYF; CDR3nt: TGTGCCAGCAGTTTTCAGGGGCATTCCGTAAAGACCCAGTACTTC
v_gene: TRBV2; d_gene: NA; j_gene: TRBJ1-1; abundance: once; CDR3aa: CASSEWGAGNTEAFF; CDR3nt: TGTGCCAGCAGTGAATGGGGGGCCGGGAACACTGAAGCTTTCTTT
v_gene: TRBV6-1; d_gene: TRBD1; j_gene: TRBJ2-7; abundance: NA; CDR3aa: CASSEAGPGQGYEQYF; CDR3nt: TGTGCCAGCAGTGAAGCGGGTCCGGGACAGGGTTACGAGCAGTACTTC
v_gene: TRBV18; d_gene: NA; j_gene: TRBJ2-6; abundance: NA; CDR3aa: CASSRAGANVLTF; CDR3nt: TGTGCCAGCTCACGAGCTGGGGCCAACGTCCTGACTTTC
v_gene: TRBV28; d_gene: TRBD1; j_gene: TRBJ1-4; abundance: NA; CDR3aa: CASSTPGTGGEKLFF; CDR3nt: TGTGCCAGCAGTACCCCCGGGACAGGGGGTGAAAAACTGTTTTTT
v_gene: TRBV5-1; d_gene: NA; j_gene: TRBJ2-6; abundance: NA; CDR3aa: CASSRDLSGANVLTF; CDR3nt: TGCGCCAGCAGCCGGGACCTCTCTGGGGCCAACGTCCTGACTTTC
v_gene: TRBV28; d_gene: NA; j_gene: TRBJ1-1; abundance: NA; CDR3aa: CASSIVGDTEAFF; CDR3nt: TGTGCCAGCAGCATTGTAGGGGACACTGAAGCTTTCTTT
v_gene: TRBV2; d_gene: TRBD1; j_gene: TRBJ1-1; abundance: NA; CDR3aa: CASSELYRGTAFF; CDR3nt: TGTGCCAGCAGTGAATTGTACAGGGGGACGGCTTTCTTT
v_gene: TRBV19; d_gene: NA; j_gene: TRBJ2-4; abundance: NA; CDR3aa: CASSMSRGPLAKNIQYF; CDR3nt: TGTGCCAGTAGTATGAGTAGGGGACCCCTAGCCAAAAACATTCAGTACTTC
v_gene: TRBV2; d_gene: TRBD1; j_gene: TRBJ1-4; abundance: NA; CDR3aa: CASRGGDRINEKLFF; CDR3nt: TGTGCCAGCAGGGGAGGGGACAGAATTAATGAAAAACTGTTTTTT
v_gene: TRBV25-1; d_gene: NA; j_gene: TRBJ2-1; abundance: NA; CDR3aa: CASSENRANEQFF; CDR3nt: TGTGCCAGCAGTGAAAACAGGGCCAATGAGCAGTTCTTC
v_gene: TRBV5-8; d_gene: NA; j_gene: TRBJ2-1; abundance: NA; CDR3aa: CASSSSPGTHNEQFF; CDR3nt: TGTGCCAGCAGCTCGTCACCAGGGACGCACAATGAGCAGTTCTTC
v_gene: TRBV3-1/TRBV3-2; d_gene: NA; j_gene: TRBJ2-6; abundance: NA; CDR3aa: CASSHPSGANVLTF; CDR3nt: TGTGCCAGCAGCCACCCGTCGGGGGCCAACGTCCTGACTTTC
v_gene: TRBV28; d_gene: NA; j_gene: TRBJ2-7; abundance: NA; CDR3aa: CASGLYYEQYF; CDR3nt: TGTGCCAGCGGGTTATACTACGAGCAGTACTTC
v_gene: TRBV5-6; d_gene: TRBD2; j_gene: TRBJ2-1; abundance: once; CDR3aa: CASSRGLAGGPNNEQFF; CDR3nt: TGTGCCAGCAGCAGGGGACTAGCGGGAGGGCCGAACAATGAGCAGTTCTTC
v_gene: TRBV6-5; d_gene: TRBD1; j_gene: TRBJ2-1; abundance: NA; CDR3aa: CASSLTGVGNEQFF; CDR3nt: TGTGCCAGCAGTTTGACAGGGGTAGGCAATGAGCAGTTCTTC
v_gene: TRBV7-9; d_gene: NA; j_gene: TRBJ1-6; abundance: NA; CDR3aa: CASSLEQWSPLHF; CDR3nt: TGTGCCAGCAGCTTAGAACAGTGGTCACCCCTCCACTTT
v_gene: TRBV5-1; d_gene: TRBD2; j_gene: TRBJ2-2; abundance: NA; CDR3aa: CASSLGLAGGTGELFF; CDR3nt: TGCGCCAGCAGCTTAGGACTAGCGGGAGGCACCGGGGAGCTGTTTTTT
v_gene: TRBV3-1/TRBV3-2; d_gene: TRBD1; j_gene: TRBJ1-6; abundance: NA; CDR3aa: CASSPRTGESPLHF; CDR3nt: TGTGCCAGCAGCCCACGGACAGGGGAGTCACCCCTCCACTTT
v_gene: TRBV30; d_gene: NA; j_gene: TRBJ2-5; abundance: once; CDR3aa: CAWSQPETQYF; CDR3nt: TGTGCCTGGAGTCAACCGGAGACCCAGTACTTC
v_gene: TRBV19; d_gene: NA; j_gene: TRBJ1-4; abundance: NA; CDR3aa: CASSPGHWEKLFF; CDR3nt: TGTGCCAGTAGTCCGGGACATTGGGAAAAACTGTTTTTT
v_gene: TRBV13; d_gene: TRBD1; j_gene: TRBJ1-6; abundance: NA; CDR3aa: CASSLGYSGTGAYNSPLHF; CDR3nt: TGTGCCAGCAGCTTAGGTTACTCCGGGACAGGAGCATATAATTCACCCCTCCACTTT
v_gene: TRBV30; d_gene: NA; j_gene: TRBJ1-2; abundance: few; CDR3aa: CAWSVRDRSNYGYTF; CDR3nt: TGTGCCTGGAGTGTACGGGACCGTTCTAACTATGGCTACACCTTC
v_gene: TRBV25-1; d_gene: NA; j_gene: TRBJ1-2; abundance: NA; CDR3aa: CASRFDDSRYTF; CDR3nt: TGTGCCAGCAGATTCGATGACTCCCGCTACACCTTC
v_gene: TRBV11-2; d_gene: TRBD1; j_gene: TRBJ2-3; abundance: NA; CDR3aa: CASSLGTGFNFVGTQYF; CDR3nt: TGTGCCAGCAGCTTAGGGACAGGGTTTAATTTCGTAGGTACGCAGTATTTT
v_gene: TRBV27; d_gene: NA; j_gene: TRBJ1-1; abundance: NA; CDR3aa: CASTGGASTEAFF; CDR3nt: TGTGCCAGCACTGGGGGGGCTAGCACTGAAGCTTTCTTT
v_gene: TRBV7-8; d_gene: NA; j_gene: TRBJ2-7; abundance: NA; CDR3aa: CASSPKGGTYEQYF; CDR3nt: TGTGCCAGCAGCCCCAAGGGGGGAACCTACGAGCAGTACTTC
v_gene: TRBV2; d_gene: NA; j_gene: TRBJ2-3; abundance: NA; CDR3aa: CAQEAVDTDTQYF; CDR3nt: TGTGCTCAAGAGGCAGTAGACACAGATACGCAGTATTTT
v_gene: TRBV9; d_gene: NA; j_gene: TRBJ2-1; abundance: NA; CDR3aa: CASSVVGGPLNEQFF; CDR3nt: TGTGCCAGCAGCGTAGTCGGGGGGCCCTTGAATGAGCAGTTCTTC
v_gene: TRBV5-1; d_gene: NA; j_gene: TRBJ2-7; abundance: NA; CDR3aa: CASSLSPFYEQYF; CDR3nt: TGCGCCAGCAGCTTGTCTCCCTTCTACGAGCAGTACTTC
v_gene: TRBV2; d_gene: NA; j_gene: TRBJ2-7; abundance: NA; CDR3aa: CASRSQGINEQYF; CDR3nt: TGTGCCAGCAGGTCCCAGGGGATAAACGAGCAGTACTTC
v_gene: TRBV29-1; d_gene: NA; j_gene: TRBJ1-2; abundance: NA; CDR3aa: CSVRAPNYGYTF; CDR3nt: TGCAGCGTCCGAGCGCCCAACTATGGCTACACCTTC
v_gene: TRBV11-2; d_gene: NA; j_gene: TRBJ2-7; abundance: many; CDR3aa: CASSLSGGAYEQYF; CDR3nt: TGTGCCAGCAGCTTATCTGGCGGGGCGTACGAGCAGTACTTC
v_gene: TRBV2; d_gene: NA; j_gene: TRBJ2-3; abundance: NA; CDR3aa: CASSDGLAEAWRLTDTQYF; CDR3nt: TGTGCCAGCAGTGACGGGCTAGCTGAGGCTTGGCGACTCACAGATACGCAGTATTTT
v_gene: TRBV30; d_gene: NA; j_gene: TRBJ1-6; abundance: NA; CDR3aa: CAWSGDLLPNSPLHF; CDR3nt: TGTGCCTGGAGTGGAGATCTCCTCCCTAATTCACCCCTCCACTTT
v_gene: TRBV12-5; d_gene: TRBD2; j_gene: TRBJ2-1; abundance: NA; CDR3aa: CASAPDTSGVYNEQFF; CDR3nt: TGTGCTAGTGCACCAGATACTAGCGGGGTATACAATGAGCAGTTCTTC
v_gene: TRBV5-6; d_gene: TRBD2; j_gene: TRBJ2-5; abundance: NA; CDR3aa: CASSFVSGGPETQYF; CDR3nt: TGTGCCAGCAGCTTTGTTAGCGGGGGGCCGGAGACCCAGTACTTC
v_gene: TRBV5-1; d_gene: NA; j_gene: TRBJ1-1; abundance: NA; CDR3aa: CASSPTGNTEAFF; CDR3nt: TGCGCCAGCAGCCCAACAGGGAACACTGAAGCTTTCTTT
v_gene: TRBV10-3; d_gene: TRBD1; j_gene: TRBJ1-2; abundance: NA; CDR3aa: CAINQRDRGLHDGYTF; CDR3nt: TGTGCCATCAACCAAAGGGACAGGGGGCTCCACGATGGCTACACCTTC
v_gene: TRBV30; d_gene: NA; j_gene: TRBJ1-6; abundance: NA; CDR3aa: CAWSVAGASSYNSPLHF; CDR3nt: TGTGCCTGGAGTGTAGCAGGGGCCAGCTCCTATAATTCACCCCTCCACTTT
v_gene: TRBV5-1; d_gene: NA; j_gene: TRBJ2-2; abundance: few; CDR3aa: CASSLRTANTGELFF; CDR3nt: TGCGCCAGCAGCTTACGGACAGCGAACACCGGGGAGCTGTTTTTT
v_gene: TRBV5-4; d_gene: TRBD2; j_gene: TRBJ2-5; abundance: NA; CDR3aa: CASSFSSGSEQTQYF; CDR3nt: TGTGCCAGCAGCTTCTCTAGCGGGAGTGAGCAGACCCAGTACTTC
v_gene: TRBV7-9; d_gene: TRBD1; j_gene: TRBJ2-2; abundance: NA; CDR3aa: CASSLTRGLSGGELFF; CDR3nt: TGTGCCAGCAGCTTAACCAGGGGGCTCTCGGGCGGGGAGCTGTTTTTT
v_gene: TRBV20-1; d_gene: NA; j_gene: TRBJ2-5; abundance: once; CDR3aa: CSAIIGETQYF; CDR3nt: TGCAGTGCTATCATAGGAGAGACCCAGTACTTC
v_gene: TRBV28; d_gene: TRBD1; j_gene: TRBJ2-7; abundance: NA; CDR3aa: CASTKWDRPYEQYF; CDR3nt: TGTGCCAGCACCAAATGGGACAGGCCCTACGAGCAGTACTTC